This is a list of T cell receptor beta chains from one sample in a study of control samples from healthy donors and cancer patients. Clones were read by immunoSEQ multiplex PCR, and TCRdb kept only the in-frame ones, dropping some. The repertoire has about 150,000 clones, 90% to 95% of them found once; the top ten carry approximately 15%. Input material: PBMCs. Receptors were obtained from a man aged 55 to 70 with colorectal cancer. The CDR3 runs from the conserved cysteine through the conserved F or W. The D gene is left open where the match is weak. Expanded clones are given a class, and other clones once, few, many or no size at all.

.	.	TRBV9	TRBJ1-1	TGTGCCAGCAGCGCCCGGAGAGGGAGGAACACTGAAGCTTTCTTT	CASSARRGRNTEAFF
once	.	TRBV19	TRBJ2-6	TGTGCCAGTAGTATAGCCCGGAGAGGCTCTGGGGCCAACGTCCTGACTTTC	CASSIARRGSGANVLTF
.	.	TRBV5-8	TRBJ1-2	TGTGCCAGCAGCTTGTGGGAAGGGGCCAACTATGGCTACACCTTC	CASSLWEGANYGYTF
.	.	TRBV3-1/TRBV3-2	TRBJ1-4	TGTGCCAGCAGCCCTCGGTTCGCGAGTGAAAAACTGTTTTTT	CASSPRFASEKLFF
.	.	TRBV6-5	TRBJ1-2	TGTGCCAGCAGTTACTACCCCGAAGGGAGTAATGGCTACACCTTC	CASSYYPEGSNGYTF
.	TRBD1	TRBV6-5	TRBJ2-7	TGTGCCAGCAGTTCCCCGGGACAGGGGGCCGGCGAGCAGTACTTC	CASSSPGQGAGEQYF
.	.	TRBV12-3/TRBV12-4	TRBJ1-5	TGTGCCAGCAGTTTAAATCAGCCCCAGCATTTT	CASSLNQPQHF
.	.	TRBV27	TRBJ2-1	TGTGCCACCACGGCCTGGGAAGACAATGAGCAGTTCTTC	CATTAWEDNEQFF
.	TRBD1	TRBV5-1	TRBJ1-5	TGCGCCAGCAGCCCCGAGACAGGGAGCAATCAGCCCCAGCATTTT	CASSPETGSNQPQHF
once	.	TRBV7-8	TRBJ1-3	TGTGCCAGCAGCTTAGTGGCAGGACCGCAAAAAAACTCTGGAAACACCATATATTTT	CASSLVAGPQKNSGNTIYF
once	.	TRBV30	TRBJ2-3	TGTGCCTGGAGTGGTGCAGTCTCGTGGACAGATACGCAGTATTTT	CAWSGAVSWTDTQYF
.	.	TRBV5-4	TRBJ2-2	TGTGCCAGCAGCTTGCAGAACACCGGGGAGCTGTTTTTT	CASSLQNTGELFF
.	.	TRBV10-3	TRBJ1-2	TGTGCCATCAGTGAGGAGGGGGGGTATGGCTACACCTTC	CAISEEGGYGYTF
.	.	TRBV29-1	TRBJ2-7	TGCAGCGTCGCCTCGTTGGGCCGCGAGCAGTACTTC	CSVASLGREQYF
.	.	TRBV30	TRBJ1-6	TGTGCCTCAATCCGGGACCCCGGGACGGCCCTCCACTTT	CASIRDPGTALHF
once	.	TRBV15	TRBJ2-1	TGTGCCACCTCCAGCTCCTACAATGAGCAGTTCTTC	CATSSSYNEQFF
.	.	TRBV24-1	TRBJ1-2	TGTGCCACCAGTGACACAGGAATTAACTATGGCTACACCTTC	CATSDTGINYGYTF
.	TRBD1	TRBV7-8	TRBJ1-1	TGTGCCAGCAGCTTAGTGGGGGCAGGGGGCCAGGCTTTCTTT	CASSLVGAGGQAFF
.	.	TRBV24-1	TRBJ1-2	TGTGCCACCAGTGATTCCCGGGACGGTGGCGGTAACTATGGCTACACCTTC	CATSDSRDGGGNYGYTF
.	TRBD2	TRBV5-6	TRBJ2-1	TGTGCCAGCATCCTACTAGCGGGGGGCTACAATGAGCAGTTCTTC	CASILLAGGYNEQFF
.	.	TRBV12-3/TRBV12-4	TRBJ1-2	TGTGCCAGCAGTTCTGGCTCCTATGGCTACACCTTC	CASSSGSYGYTF
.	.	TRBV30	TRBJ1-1	TGTGCCTGGGGACGGAACATGAACACTGAAGCTTTCTTT	CAWGRNMNTEAFF
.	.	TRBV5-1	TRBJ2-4	TGCGCCAGCAGCTTGGCCGTAGGAGAGGTAACCATTCAGTACTTC	CASSLAVGEVTIQYF
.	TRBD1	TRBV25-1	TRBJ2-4	TGTGCCAGCAGTGAATTAGGGGGCAGTCCCCAGTACTTC	CASSELGGSPQYF
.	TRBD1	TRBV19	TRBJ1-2	TGTGCCAGTAGTGTAGACAGGGCGGACTATGGCTACACCTTC	CASSVDRADYGYTF